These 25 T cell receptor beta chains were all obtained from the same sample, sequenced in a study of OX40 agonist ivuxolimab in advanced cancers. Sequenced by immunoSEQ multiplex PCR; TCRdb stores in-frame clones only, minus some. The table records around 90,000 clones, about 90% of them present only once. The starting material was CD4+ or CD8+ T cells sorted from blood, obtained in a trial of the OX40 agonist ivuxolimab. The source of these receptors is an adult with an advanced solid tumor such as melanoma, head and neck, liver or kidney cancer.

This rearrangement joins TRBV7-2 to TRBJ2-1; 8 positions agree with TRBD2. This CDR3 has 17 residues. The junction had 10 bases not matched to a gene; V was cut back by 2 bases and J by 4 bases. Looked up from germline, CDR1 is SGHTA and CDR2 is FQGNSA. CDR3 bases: TGTGCCAGCAGCTTAACCTCTAACCGGGAGGGTTACAATGAGCAGTTCTTC. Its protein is CASSLTSNREGYNEQFF.

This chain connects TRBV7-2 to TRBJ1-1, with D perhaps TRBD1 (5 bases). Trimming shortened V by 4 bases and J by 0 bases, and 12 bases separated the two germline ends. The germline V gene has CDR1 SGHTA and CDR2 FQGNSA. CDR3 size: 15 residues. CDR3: CASSSGTRVNTEAFF. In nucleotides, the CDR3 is TGTGCCAGCAGCTCAGGGACGCGCGTGAACACTGAAGCTTTCTTT.

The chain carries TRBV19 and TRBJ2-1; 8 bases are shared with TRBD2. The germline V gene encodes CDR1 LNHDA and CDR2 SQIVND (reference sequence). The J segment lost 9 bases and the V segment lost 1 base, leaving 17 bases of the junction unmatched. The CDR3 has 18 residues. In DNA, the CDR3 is TGTGCCAGTAGTATAGCCTTTCCTTTAACGGGAGGGCCAGGTGAGCAGTTCTTC. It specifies CASSIAFPLTGGPGEQFF.

The CDR3 nucleotides read TGTGCCAGCAGCCCATTCCGGACGGGCACAGATACGCAGTATTTT. Protein product: CASSPFRTGTDTQYF. The chain combines TRBV7-3 with TRBJ2-3; D gene uncertain. The CDR3 length is 15 residues. The germline gives CDR1 SGHTA, CDR2 FQGTGA. V shed 5 bases and J shed 1 base, with 13 bases lying between them.

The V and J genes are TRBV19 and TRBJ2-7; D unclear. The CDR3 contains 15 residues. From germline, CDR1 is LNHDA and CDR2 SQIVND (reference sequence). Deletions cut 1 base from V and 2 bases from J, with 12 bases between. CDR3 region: CASSIGLALTYEQYF. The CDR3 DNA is TGTGCCAGTAGTATAGGGCTGGCTCTGACCTACGAGCAGTACTTC.

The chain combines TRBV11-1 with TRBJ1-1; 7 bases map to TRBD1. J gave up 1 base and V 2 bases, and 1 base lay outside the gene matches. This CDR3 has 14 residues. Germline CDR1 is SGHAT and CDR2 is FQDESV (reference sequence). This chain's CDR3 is CASSLQGGNTEAFF. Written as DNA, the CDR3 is TGTGCCAGCAGCTTACAGGGGGGGAACACTGAAGCTTTCTTT.

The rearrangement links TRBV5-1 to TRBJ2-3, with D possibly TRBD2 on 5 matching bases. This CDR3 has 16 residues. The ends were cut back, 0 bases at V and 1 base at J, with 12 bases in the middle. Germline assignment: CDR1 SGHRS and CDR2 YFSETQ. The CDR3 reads CASSLVTTGGTDTQYF. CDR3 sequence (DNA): TGCGCCAGCAGCTTGGTGACAACCGGGGGCACAGATACGCAGTATTTT. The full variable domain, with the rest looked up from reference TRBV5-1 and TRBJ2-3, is KAGVTQTPRYLIKTRGQQVTLSCSPISGHRSVSWYQQTPGQGLQFLFEYFSETQRNKGNFPGRFSGRQFSNSRSEMNVSTLELGDSALYLCASSLVTTGGTDTQYFGPGTRLTVL.

The CDR3 protein is CSAGTGDPNQPQHF. CDR3 nucleotides: TGCAGCGCCGGGACAGGGGATCCTAATCAGCCCCAGCATTTT. V and J are TRBV29-1 and TRBJ1-5; 10 nucleotides match TRBD1. The CDR3 consists of 14 residues. V dropped 7 bases and J dropped 4; count of bases not matched to a gene: 7. CDR1 SQVTM and CDR2 ANQGSEA come from the germline V gene. Full variable domain (rest looked up from reference TRBV29-1 and TRBJ1-5): SAVISQKPSRDICQRGTSLTIQCQVDSQVTMMFWYRQQPGQSLTLIATANQGSEATYESGFVIDKFPISRPNLTFSTLTVSNMSPEDSSIYLCSAGTGDPNQPQHFGDGTRLSIL.

The CDR3 here is CASSVRDGYTF. For the CDR3, the DNA is TGTGCCAGCAGTGTCAGGGATGGCTACACCTTC. The chain combines TRBV6-6 with TRBJ1-2; tentative D call: TRBD1 (5 bases). Per germline, CDR1 MNHNY and CDR2 SVGAGI (reference sequence). Trimming took 5 bases from V and 6 from J, leaving 7 bases between them. This CDR3 is built from 11 residues.

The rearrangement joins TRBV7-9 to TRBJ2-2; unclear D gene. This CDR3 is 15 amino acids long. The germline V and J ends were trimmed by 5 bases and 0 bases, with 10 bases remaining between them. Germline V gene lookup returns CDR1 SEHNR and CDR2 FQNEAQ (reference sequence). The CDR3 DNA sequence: TGTGCCAGCAGCGTGCAAAGACCGAACACCGGGGAGCTGTTTTTT. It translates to CASSVQRPNTGELFF.

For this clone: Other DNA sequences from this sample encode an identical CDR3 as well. Written as DNA, the CDR3 is TGCGCCAGCAGCTTGGGTAGTGGGACAGGGGGCTACAATGAGCAGTTCTTC. Translation: CASSLGSGTGGYNEQFF. The genes are TRBV5-1 and TRBJ2-1; 11 bases fit TRBD1. V lost 0 bases, J lost 3 bases, and 5 bases stayed unmatched. The CDR3 covers 17 residues. Germline loops: CDR1 SGHRS, CDR2 YFSETQ. Using reference TRBV5-1 and TRBJ2-1 for the parts outside the CDR3, the full variable domain is KAGVTQTPRYLIKTRGQQVTLSCSPISGHRSVSWYQQTPGQGLQFLFEYFSETQRNKGNFPGRFSGRQFSNSRSEMNVSTLELGDSALYLCASSLGSGTGGYNEQFFGPGTRLTVL.

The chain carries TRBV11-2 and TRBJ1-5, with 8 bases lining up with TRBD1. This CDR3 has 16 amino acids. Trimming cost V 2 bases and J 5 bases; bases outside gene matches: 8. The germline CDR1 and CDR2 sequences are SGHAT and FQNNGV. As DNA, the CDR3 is TGTGCCAGCAGCTTACTAGCGCAGGGGGCGGATCAGCCCCAGCATTTT. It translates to CASSLLAQGADQPQHF.

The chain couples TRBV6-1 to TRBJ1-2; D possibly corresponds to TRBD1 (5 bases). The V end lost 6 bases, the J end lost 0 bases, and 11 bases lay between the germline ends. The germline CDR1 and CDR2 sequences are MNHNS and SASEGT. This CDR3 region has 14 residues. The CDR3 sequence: CASRNRPANYGYTF. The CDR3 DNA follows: TGTGCCAGCAGGAACAGGCCCGCTAACTATGGCTACACCTTC.

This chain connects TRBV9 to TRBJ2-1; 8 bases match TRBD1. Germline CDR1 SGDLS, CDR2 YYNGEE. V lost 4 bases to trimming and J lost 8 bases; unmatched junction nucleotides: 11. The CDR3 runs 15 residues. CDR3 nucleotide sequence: TGTGCCAGCAGCCCGCTGACAGGGGATAAGGATGAGCAGTTCTTC. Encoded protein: CASSPLTGDKDEQFF.

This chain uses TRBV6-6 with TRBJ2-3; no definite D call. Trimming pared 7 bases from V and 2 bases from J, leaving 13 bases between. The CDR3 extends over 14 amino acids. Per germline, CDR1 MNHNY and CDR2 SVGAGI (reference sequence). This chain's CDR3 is CASTISSITDTQYF. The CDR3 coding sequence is TGTGCCAGCACTATTTCTTCAATCACAGATACGCAGTATTTT.

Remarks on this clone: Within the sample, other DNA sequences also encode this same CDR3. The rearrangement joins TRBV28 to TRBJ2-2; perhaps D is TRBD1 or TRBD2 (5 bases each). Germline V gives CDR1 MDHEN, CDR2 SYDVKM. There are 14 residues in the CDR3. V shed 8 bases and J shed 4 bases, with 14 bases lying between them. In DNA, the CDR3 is TGTGCCAGCGGTTGGGGGTCCCGCACCGGGGAGCTGTTTTTT. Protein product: CASGWGSRTGELFF.

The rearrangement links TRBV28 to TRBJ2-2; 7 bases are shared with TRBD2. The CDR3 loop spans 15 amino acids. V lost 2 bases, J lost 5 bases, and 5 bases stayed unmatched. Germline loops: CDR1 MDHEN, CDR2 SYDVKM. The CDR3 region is CASSLGGSGTGELFF. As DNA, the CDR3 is TGTGCCAGCAGTTTAGGCGGGAGCGGTACCGGGGAGCTGTTTTTT.

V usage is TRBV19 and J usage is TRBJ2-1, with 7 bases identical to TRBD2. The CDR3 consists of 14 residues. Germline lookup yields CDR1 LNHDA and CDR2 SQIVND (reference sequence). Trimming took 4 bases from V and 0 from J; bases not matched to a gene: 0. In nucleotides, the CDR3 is TGTGCCAGTAGTAGGACTAGCTCCTACAATGAGCAGTTCTTC. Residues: CASSRTSSYNEQFF.

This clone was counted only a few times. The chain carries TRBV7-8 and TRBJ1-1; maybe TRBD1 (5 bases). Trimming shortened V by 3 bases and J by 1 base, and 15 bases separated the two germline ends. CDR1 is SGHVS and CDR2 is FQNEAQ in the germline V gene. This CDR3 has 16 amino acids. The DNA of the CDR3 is TGTGCCAGCAGCTTTGGAGCGTCCGGGGGGAACACTGAAGCTTTCTTT. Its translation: CASSFGASGGNTEAFF.

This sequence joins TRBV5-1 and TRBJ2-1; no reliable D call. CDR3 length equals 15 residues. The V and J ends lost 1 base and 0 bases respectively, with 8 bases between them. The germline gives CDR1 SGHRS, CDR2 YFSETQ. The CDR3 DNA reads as TGCGCCAGCAGCTTGCTTAGTGGCTCCTACAATGAGCAGTTCTTC. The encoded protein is CASSLLSGSYNEQFF.

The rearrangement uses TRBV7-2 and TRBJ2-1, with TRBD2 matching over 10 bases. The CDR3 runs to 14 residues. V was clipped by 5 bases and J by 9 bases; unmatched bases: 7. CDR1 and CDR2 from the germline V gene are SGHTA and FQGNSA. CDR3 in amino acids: CASSPSGRAVEQFF. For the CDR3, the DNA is TGTGCCAGCAGCCCAAGCGGGAGGGCCGTTGAGCAGTTCTTC.

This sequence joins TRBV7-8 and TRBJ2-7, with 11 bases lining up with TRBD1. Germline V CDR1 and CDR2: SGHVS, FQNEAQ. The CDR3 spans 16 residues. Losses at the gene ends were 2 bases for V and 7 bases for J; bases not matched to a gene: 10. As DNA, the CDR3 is TGTGCCAGCAGCTTATTCCAGGGACAGGGGGTTGGTGAGCAGTACGTC. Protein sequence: CASSLFQGQGVGEQYV.

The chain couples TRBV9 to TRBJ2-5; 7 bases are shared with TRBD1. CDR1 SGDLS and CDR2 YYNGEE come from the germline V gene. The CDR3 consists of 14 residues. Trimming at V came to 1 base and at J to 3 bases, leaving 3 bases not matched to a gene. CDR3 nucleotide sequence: TGTGCCAGCAGCGTAACAACAGGGGAAGAGACCCAGTACTTC. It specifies CASSVTTGEETQYF.

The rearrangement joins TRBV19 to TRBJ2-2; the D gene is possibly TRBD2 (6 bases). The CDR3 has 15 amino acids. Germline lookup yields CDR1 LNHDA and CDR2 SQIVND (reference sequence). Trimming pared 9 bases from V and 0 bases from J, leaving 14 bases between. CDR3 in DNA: TGTGCCAGCGCTACAGGACTAACGAACACCGGGGAGCTGTTTTTT. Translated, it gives CASATGLTNTGELFF.

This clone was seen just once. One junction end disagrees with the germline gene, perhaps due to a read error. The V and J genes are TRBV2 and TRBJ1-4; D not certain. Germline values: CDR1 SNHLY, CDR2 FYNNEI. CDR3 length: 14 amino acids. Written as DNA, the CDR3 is TGTGCCAGCAGTGAAGCGCTTCATAATGTAAAACTGTTTTTT. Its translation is CASSEALHNVKLFF.